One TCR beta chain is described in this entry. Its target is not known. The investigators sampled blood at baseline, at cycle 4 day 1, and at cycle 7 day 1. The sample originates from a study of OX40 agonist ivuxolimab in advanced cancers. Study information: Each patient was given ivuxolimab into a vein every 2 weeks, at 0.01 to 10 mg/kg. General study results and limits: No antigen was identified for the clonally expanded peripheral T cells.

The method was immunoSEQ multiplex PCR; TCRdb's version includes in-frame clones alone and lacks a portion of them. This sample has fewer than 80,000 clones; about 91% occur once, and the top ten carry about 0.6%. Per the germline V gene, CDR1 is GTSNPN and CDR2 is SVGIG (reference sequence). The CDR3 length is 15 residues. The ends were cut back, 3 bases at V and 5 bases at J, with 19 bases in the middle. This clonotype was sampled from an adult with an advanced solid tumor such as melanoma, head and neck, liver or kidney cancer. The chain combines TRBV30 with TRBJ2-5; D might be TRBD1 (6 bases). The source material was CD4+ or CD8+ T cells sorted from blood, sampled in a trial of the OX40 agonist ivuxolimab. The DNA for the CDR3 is TGTGCCTGGAGGCGTGGGGGCACGAGGCTGGAGACCCAGTACTTC. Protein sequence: CAWRRGGTRLETQYF.